The 3 T cell receptor beta chains below come from one sample, sequenced in a study of vaccination and CD4 T cells after COVID-19. Sequencing of the DNA from cultured CD4+ T cells was carried out with the Oncomine TCR Beta short-read assay. MiXCR was run by TCRdb on the PCR reads, yielding one entry per CDR3 protein. The sample records some 3,200 distinct CDR3 sequences, around 19% being singletons. Treatment reported: roughly nine-day PBMC culture with coronavirus spike peptide pools or control peptides (ViraFEST assay). These TCRs' antigens remain unknown. Sequenced material: CD4+ T cells from blood, cultured in vitro. The source is a human donor who had recovered from COVID-19.

This clonotype was seen more than once but under ten times. The chain couples TRBV6-1 to TRBJ2-1; 9 positions agree with TRBD1. The germline CDR1 and CDR2 sequences are MNHNS and SASEGT. V was clipped by 7 bases and J by 4 bases; unmatched bases: 5. The CDR3 consists of 14 residues. CDR3 DNA: TGTGCCAGCAACGGACAGGGGCTTTACAATGAGCAGTTCTTC. Protein product: CASNGQGLYNEQFF.

This clonotype was found a few times. The chain is built from TRBV19 and TRBJ1-5, with D unclear. Germline values: CDR1 LNHDA, CDR2 SQIVND (reference sequence). V shed 1 base and J shed 5 bases, with 12 bases lying between them. The length of the CDR3 is 15 residues. The CDR3 loop is CASSIGRGGHQPQHF. CDR3 coding DNA: TGTGCCAGTAGTATAGGTAGAGGAGGTCATCAGCCCCAGCATTTT.

This clonotype was seen a handful of times. The chain couples TRBV28 to TRBJ2-3; possible D gene TRBD1, 5 bases. The CDR3 covers 14 residues. Germline-derived CDR1 and CDR2 are MDHEN and SYDVKM. Trimming cost V 5 bases and J 2 bases, with 11 bases left between them. The CDR3 sequence: CASSPQGATDTQYF. The CDR3 DNA follows: TGTGCCAGCAGTCCTCAAGGGGCCACAGATACGCAGTATTTT.